A single T cell receptor beta chain is shown here with its context. In the source study's methods: Cell counts per sample came from amplifying reference gene primers. Clones were read by immunoSEQ multiplex PCR, and TCRdb kept only the in-frame ones, dropping some. The V and J calls and clone size were taken over from that table, and D and trimming were inferred from the DNA. This table holds around 700,000 clones, around 89% found once. CDR1 is KGHDR, CDR2 SFDVKD, per germline. The CDR3 extends over 13 amino acids. The V and J ends lost 12 bases and 3 bases respectively, with 16 bases between them. The sample originates from a study of blood T cell repertoires in COVID-19. Overall study context: Acute and convalescent COVID-19 samples came from the United States, Italy and Spain.

The chain employs TRBV24-1 and TRBJ1-1; a weak D match, TRBD1 (5 bases). Material: peripheral blood. The receptor was derived from a woman aged 18-30 years with acute or convalescent COVID-19. Here the CDR3 reads CASQGREYTEAFF. For the CDR3, the DNA is TGTGCCTCTCAGGGCCGAGAATACACTGAAGCTTTCTTT.